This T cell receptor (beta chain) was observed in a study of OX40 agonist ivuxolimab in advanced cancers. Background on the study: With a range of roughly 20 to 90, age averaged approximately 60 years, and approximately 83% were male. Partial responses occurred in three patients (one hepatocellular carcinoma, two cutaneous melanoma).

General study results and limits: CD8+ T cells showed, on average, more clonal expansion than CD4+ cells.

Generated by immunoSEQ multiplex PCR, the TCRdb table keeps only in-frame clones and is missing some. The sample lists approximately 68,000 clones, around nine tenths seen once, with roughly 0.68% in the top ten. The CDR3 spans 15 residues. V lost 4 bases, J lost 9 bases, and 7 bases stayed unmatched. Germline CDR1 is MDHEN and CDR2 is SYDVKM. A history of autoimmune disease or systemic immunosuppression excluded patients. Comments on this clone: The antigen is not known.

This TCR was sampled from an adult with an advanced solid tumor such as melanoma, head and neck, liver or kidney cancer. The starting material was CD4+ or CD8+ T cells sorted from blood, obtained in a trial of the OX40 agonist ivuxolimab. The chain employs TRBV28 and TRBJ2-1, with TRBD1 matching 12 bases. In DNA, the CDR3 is TGTGCCAGCAGTTCTTCCGGGACAGGGGGCGGTGAGCAGTTCTTC. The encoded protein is CASSSSGTGGGEQFF. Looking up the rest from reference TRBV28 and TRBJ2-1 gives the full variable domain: DVKVTQSSRYLVKRTGEKVFLECVQDMDHENMFWYRQDPGLGLRLIYFSYDVKMKEKGDIPEGYSVSREKKERFSLILESASTNQTSMYLCASSSSGTGGGEQFFGPGTRLTVL.